This T cell receptor (beta chain) derives from a study of cytomegalovirus exposure and HLA in healthy donors. Remarks on this clone: At one of its ends the junction is not consistent with the germline gene, which may arise from a read error.

The PCR made use of 60 Vbeta and 13 Jbeta primers. Assay used: immunoSEQ multiplex PCR; TCRdb lists only in-frame clones, some missing. The sample includes 85,000 to 90,000 clones, around 84% seen only once; the top ten take approximately 7.4%. The TCR was taken from a man aged 40-49 years in good health and CMV-seropositive. The material sequenced was PBMCs.

CDR3 sequence reads: CASSLGQGAYEQYF. The CDR3 DNA follows: TGTGCTAGCAGCCTAGGACAGGGGGCCTACGAGCAGTACTTC. The chain recombines TRBV7-7 with TRBJ2-7; 10 nucleotides agree with TRBD1. Germline assignment: CDR1 SSHAT and CDR2 FNYEAQ (reference sequence). CDR3 length equals 14 residues.